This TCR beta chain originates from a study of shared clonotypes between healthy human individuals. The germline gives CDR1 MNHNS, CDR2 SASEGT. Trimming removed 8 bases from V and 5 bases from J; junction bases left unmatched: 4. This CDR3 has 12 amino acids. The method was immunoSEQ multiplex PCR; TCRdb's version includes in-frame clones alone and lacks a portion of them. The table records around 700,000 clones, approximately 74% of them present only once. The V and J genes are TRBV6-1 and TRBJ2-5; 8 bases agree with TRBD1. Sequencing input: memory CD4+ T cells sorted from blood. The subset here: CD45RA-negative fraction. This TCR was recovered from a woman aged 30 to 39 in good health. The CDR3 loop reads CASLTGAETQYF. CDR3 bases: TGTGCCAGCCTGACAGGGGCTGAGACCCAGTACTTC.